This is a list of T cell receptor beta chains from one sample in a study of shared clonotypes between healthy human individuals. The assay was immunoSEQ multiplex PCR, and TCRdb's table has in-frame clones only and misses some. The sample lists under 1,100,000 clones; roughly 80% were seen once. Material for sequencing was memory CD4+ T cells sorted from blood. The receptor source for this set is a man between 18 and 35 years old in good health. The conserved cysteine and the conserved F or W are not part of the CDR3 here. Size is stated for part of the rows, as once, few or many counts, or as a class when the clone is expanded.

cdr3_aa j_call clone_size v_call
ASSLAGELTEAF TRBJ1-1 - TRBV5-1
ASSLGTLGTYEQY TRBJ2-7 - TRBV11-1
ASSEQAGSYYGYT TRBJ1-2 - TRBV6-1
SVRQGVNYGYT TRBJ1-2 - TRBV29-1
ASSSAGGSEQY TRBJ2-7 - TRBV7-9
ASSKTGYNEQF TRBJ2-1 - TRBV6-5
ASSPSLQAYSGNTIY TRBJ1-3 - TRBV18
ASSAGGTKQETQY TRBJ2-5 once TRBV5-1
ASSLDRKGSEAF TRBJ1-1 few TRBV7-3
ASSLALAGAFHEQY TRBJ2-7 once TRBV4-3
AWSKGATNEKLF TRBJ1-4 - TRBV30
ASSPLDRAHEQY TRBJ2-7 once TRBV18
AISEAGGLADTQY TRBJ2-3 - TRBV10-3
SASLGSGYT TRBJ1-2 once TRBV20-1
ASSSSDGWETQY TRBJ2-5 - TRBV19
AWRDPGGNTGELF TRBJ2-2 - TRBV30
ASRRDRDPGNNSF TRBJ1-1 - TRBV6-1
ASSVGSWGQRDEQY TRBJ2-7 - TRBV11-3
ASRLGALSYNSPLH TRBJ1-6 many TRBV7-2
ASSTGGYEKLF TRBJ1-4 - TRBV6-6
ASSSRGGGAKNIQY TRBJ2-4 - TRBV7-2
ASSHGRDREDTQY TRBJ2-3 - TRBV5-1
ASSQQGRNQPQH TRBJ1-5 - TRBV5-6
ASSPWSGPVTDTQY TRBJ2-3 - TRBV7-2
ASSPDDSTTGKLF TRBJ1-4 - TRBV7-9
ASSPGTGWTGELF TRBJ2-2 - TRBV18
ASSRLTQPSNYGYT TRBJ1-2 - TRBV5-6
ASGLVGTEAF TRBJ1-1 - TRBV12-5
ASSARGAGNTIY TRBJ1-3 many TRBV7-8
ASSRSFSGTGILETQY TRBJ2-5 few TRBV2
ASRTSGRGSYNEQF TRBJ2-1 - TRBV25-1
ASSQGSVAQETQY TRBJ2-5 few TRBV4-1
ASSLGGHLETQY TRBJ2-5 - TRBV5-1
ASSGDSPNEKLF TRBJ1-4 - TRBV5-4
ASRTAGGLTDTQY TRBJ2-3 - TRBV19
RGGTGIKETQY TRBJ2-5 - TRBV29-1
ASSEGTSWVREQF TRBJ2-1 - TRBV10-2
ASSYFETQY TRBJ2-5 few TRBV6-5
ASSQESGEALNEQF TRBJ2-1 - TRBV4-2
ASSLSIRGGRYTGELF TRBJ2-2 - TRBV13
ASSGQPYTEAF TRBJ1-1 - TRBV2
ASSQGRLGRDTQY TRBJ2-3 - TRBV4-3
ASSQSPGNTIY TRBJ1-3 - TRBV16
ASSLERGAKDYGYT TRBJ1-2 - TRBV5-1
ASSSPLGGEAF TRBJ1-1 - TRBV27
ASSLAASPYEQY TRBJ2-7 - TRBV7-6
ASSPPGGRANQPQH TRBJ1-5 - TRBV18
ASSFSYEQY TRBJ2-7 - TRBV6-1
ASSTGLAGGREDTQY TRBJ2-3 - TRBV9
ASSLLTSVQNIQY TRBJ2-4 - TRBV11-3
ASTELERSGYT TRBJ1-2 - TRBV6-1
ASSLARGGDTQY TRBJ2-3 many TRBV7-2
ASRPRQSYEQY TRBJ2-7 - TRBV6-1
ASNPGRGGYT TRBJ1-2 - TRBV7-2
ASSSTGGWATDTQY TRBJ2-3 - TRBV28
ASSEQGEGDEQF TRBJ2-1 - TRBV6-4
ASSPWTGENTGELF TRBJ2-2 - TRBV18
ASSEPETQY TRBJ2-5 many TRBV6-1
ASSLQERNSPLH TRBJ1-6 few TRBV27
ASSLPLSTGSSTDTQY TRBJ2-3 - TRBV5-1